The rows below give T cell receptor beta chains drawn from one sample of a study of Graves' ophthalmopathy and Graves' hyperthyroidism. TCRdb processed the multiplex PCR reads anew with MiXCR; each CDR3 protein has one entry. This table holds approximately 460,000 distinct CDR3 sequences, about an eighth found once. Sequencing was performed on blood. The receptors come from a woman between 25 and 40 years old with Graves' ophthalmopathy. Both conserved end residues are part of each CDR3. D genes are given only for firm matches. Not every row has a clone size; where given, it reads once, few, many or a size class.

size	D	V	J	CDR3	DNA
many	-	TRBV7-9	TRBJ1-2	CASSLGHREVGYTF	TGTGCCAGCAGCTTAGGCCACAGGGAAGTGGGCTACACCTTC
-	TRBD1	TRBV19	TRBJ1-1	CASSMDRLNTEAFF	TGTGCCAGTAGTATGGACAGGTTGAACACTGAAGCTTTCTTT
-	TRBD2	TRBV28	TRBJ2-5	CASRGTSGRSDQETQYF	TGTGCCAGCAGAGGGACTAGCGGGAGGTCGGACCAAGAGACCCAGTACTTC
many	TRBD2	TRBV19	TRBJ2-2	CASTPGGAGELFF	TGTGCCAGTACCCCGGGGGGGGCCGGGGAGCTGTTTTTT
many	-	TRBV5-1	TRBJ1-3	CASRAGPGNTIYF	TGCGCCAGCCGGGCAGGGCCTGGAAACACCATATATTTT
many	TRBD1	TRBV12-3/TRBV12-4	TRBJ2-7	CASTVTGKDEQYF	TGTGCCAGCACCGTGACAGGGAAGGACGAGCAGTACTTC
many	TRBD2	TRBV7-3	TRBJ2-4	CASSKGGSENIQYF	TGTGCCAGCAGCAAGGGCGGGAGCGAAAACATTCAGTACTTC
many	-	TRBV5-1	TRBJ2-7	CASSLVTAGNYEQYF	TGCGCCAGCAGCTTAGTGACGGCAGGGAATTACGAGCAGTACTTC
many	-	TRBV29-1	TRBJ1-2	CSVERGNGYTF	TGCAGCGTCGAGAGGGGGAATGGCTACACCTTC
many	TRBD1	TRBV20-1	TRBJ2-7	CSASLPQGAVYEQYF	TGCAGTGCTAGCCTCCCACAGGGGGCGGTGTACGAGCAGTACTTC
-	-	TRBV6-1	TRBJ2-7	CASNNAYTYEQYF	TGTGCCAGCAATAATGCCTATACCTACGAGCAGTACTTC
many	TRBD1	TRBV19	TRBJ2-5	CASSRRTGQETQYF	TGTGCCAGTAGTAGAAGGACAGGACAAGAGACCCAGTACTTC
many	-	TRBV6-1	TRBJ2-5	CASSERAGSGGETQYF	TGTGCCAGCAGTGAAAGGGCGGGAAGTGGAGGAGAGACCCAGTACTTC
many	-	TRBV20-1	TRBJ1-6	CSAPGDHTLHF	TGCAGTGCCCCGGGGGACCACACCCTCCACTTT
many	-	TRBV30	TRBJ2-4	CASTDRLAKNIQYF	TGTGCCTCCACGGACCGGTTAGCCAAAAACATTCAGTACTTC
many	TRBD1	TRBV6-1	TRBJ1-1	CASRLQGWNTEAFF	TGTGCCAGCAGACTACAGGGGTGGAACACTGAAGCTTTCTTT
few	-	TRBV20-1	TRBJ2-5	CSPRVEGRETQYF	TGCAGTCCCAGGGTAGAGGGCCGGGAGACCCAGTACTTC
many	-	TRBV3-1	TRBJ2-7	CASSQDLLLSYEQYF	TGTGCCAGCAGCCAAGATCTACTCCTATCCTACGAGCAGTACTTC
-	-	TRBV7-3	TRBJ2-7	CASGEGGGGSYEQYF	TGTGCCAGCGGCGAAGGGGGGGGAGGCTCCTACGAGCAGTACTTC
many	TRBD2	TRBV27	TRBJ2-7	CASSYSWGLVYEQYF	TGTGCCAGCAGTTACAGCTGGGGACTAGTCTACGAGCAGTACTTC
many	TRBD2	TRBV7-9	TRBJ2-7	CASTNAGGSTYEQYF	TGTGCCAGCACCAATGCGGGGGGTAGCACCTACGAGCAGTACTTC
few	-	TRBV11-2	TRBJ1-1	CASSHGPYNAFF	TGTGCCAGCAGCCACGGACCTTACAACGCTTTCTTT
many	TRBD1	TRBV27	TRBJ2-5	CASSQGARDGETQYF	TGTGCCAGCAGTCAGGGGGCGCGGGACGGTGAGACCCAGTACTTC
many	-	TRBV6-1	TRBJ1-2	CATIRGGVSGYTF	TGTGCCACCATACGGGGGGGAGTTAGTGGCTACACCTTC
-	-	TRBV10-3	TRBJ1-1	CAISAGWAMNTEAFF	TGTGCCATCAGTGCCGGGTGGGCCATGAACACTGAAGCTTTCTTT
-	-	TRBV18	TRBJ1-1	CASSPSGARGDTEAFF	TGTGCCAGCTCACCATCAGGAGCTCGGGGGGACACTGAAGCTTTCTTT
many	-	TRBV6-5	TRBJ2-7	CASTRGTGYEQYF	TGTGCCAGCACCCGAGGAACAGGGTACGAGCAGTACTTC
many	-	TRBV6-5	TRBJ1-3	CASRIYDSGNTIYF	TGTGCCAGCAGAATCTACGACTCTGGAAACACCATATATTTT
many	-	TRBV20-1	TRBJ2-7	CSGAPSSYEQYF	TGCAGTGGCGCCCCGAGCTCCTACGAGCAGTACTTC
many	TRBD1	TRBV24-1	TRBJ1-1	CATRETGFDTEAFF	TGTGCCACCAGGGAGACAGGGTTCGACACTGAAGCTTTCTTT
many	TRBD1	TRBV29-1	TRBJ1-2	CSVEQGAYGYTF	TGCAGCGTTGAACAGGGGGCGTATGGCTACACCTTC
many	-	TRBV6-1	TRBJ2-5	CASSRDRGGGRLTQYF	TGTGCCAGCAGCCGGGATCGCGGTGGTGGCAGGCTGACCCAGTACTTC
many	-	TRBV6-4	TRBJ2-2	CASSDSTGAGELFF	TGTGCCAGCAGTGACTCAACGGGGGCCGGGGAGCTGTTTTTT
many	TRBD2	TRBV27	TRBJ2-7	CASSSNGGRWYEQYF	TGTGCCAGCAGTTCCAACGGCGGGAGGTGGTACGAGCAGTACTTC
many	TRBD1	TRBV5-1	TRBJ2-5	CASSLVPGGRQETQYF	TGCGCCAGCAGCTTGGTACCAGGGGGCCGTCAAGAGACCCAGTACTTC
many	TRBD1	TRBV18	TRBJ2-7	CASSPTGDAGEQYF	TGTGCCAGCTCACCCACAGGGGATGCGGGCGAGCAGTACTTC
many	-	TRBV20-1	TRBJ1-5	CSALEAGDSNQPQHF	TGCAGTGCTTTAGAGGCGGGGGATAGCAATCAGCCCCAGCATTTT
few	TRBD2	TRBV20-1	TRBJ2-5	CSARDPAGRETQYF	TGCAGTGCTAGAGACCCAGCGGGGCGGGAGACCCAGTACTTC
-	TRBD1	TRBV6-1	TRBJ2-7	CASSEVGTAYEQYF	TGTGCCAGCAGTGAAGTCGGGACAGCCTACGAGCAGTACTTC
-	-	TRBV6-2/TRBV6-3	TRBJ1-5	CASEPTDMGRSQPQHF	TGTGCCAGCGAACCTACTGACATGGGTAGGAGTCAGCCCCAGCATTTT
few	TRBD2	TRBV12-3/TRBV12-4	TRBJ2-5	CASGAGGSLYEETKYF	TGTGCCAGCGGCGCGGGCGGGAGCCTCTACGAAGAGACCAAGTACTTC
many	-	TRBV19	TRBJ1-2	CASSIGNHYGYTF	TGTGCCAGTAGTATCGGGAACCACTATGGCTACACCTTC
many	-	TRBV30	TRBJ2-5	CAWSRTQETQYF	TGTGCCTGGAGCCGAACCCAAGAGACCCAGTACTTC
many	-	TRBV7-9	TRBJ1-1	CASSPTNGVSAFF	TGTGCCAGCAGCCCAACTAATGGGGTGTCAGCTTTCTTT
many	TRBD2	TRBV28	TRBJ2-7	CASSFSLGGGESLEQYF	TGTGCCAGCAGTTTTAGTCTCGGCGGGGGGGAGTCTCTCGAGCAGTACTTC
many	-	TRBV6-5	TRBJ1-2	CASSYGPWGDNYGYTF	TGTGCCAGCAGTTACGGTCCTTGGGGAGACAACTATGGCTACACCTTC
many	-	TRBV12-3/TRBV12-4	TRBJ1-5	CASSLGRPDQPQHF	TGTGCCAGCAGTTTGGGCAGGCCGGACCAGCCCCAGCATTTT
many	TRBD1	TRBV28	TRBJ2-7	CASSFHQGQTYEQYF	TGTGCCAGCAGTTTTCACCAGGGACAGACCTACGAGCAGTACTTC
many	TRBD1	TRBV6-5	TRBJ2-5	CASSYSPTGGLRETQYF	TGTGCCAGCAGTTATTCTCCAACAGGGGGATTGAGGGAGACCCAGTACTTC
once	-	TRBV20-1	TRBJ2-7	CSAPDRQVNSYEQYF	TGCAGTGCTCCCGATCGACAGGTAAACTCCTACGAGCAGTACTTC
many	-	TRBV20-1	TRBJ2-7	CSARVGSRIYEQYF	TGCAGTGCTAGAGTGGGGAGTCGGATCTACGAGCAGTACTTC
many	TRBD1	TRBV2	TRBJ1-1	CASSVNRGSGNTEAFF	TGTGCCAGCAGTGTTAACAGGGGTAGTGGGAACACTGAAGCTTTCTTT
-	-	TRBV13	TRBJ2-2	CASSPDFTGELFF	TGTGCCAGCAGTCCCGACTTTACCGGGGAGCTGTTTTTT